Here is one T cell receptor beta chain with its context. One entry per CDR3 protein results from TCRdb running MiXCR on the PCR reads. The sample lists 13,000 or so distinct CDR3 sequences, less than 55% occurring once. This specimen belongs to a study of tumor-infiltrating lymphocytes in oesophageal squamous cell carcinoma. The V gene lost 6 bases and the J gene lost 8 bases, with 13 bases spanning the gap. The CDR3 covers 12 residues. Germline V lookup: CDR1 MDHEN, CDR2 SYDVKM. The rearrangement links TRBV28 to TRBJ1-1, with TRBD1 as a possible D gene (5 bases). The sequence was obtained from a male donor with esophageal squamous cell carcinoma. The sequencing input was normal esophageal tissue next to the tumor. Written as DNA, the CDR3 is TGTGCCAGCAGCATCGTGGGGGGGGAAGCTTTCTTT. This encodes CASSIVGGEAFF.